This record covers a single T cell receptor (beta chain). The antigen is not known. The sample is drawn from a study of T cell repertoires in cytomegalovirus infection. Study in general: Indications came from public TCR beta signatures; they pointed to CMV infection and to a matching HLA type.

TCRdb passed the reads through MiXCR, listing each CDR3 protein once. The repertoire holds roughly 320,000 distinct CDR3 sequences, with around 9.5% as singletons. Whole-study findings and limits: Clonotype analysis showed dominance of the ex vivo response by HLA-C-restricted CMV-specific TCR beta clonotypes.

The V end was cut by 2 bases, the J end by 4 bases, with 8 bases between. Germline V gene data show CDR1 as MNHEY and CDR2 as SVGEGT. This CDR3 is 13 amino acids long. The sequence was collected from a human donor in good health (CMV status not recorded). Some clones in this sample may be carry-over from other donors' samples. The rearrangement links TRBV6-2 or TRBV6-3 to TRBJ1-1; D is unresolved. Sequenced input: PBMCs. The CDR3, as DNA: TGTGCCAGCAGTTACGACGTCGGCACTGAAGCTTTCTTT. This encodes CASSYDVGTEAFF.